This T cell receptor beta chain was observed in a study of spatial heterogeneity in lung cancer. Per the germline V gene, CDR1 is MNHEY and CDR2 is SVGEGT. The CDR3 spans 12 residues. Trimming took 4 bases from V and 4 from J, leaving 8 bases between them. Many counts were recorded for this clonotype. Time point in this sample: sample taken at primary tumor resection. Unsorted whole RNA from tumor, nontumor lung or frozen PBMC underwent sequencing. TCRdb used MiXCR to reprocess the 5' RACE reads, holding one entry per CDR3 protein. This repertoire shows around 87,000 distinct CDR3 sequences, roughly 12% found once; its top ten account for more than 40%.

This sample comprised PBMCs, obtained at surgery. This clonotype was obtained from a male donor with early-stage non-small cell lung cancer. The chain uses TRBV6-2 or TRBV6-3 and TRBJ2-7; D is unresolved. CDR3 in amino acids: CASSFVGYEQYF. The DNA for the CDR3 is TGTGCCAGCAGTTTCGTAGGATACGAGCAGTACTTC.